These 19 T cell receptor beta chains were sequenced from one sample in a study of neurological immune-mediated disorders. TCRdb used MiXCR to reprocess the 5' RACE reads, holding one entry per CDR3 protein. The sample records about 24,000 distinct CDR3 sequences, about 13% being singletons. The time point: technical triplicate 1. The material sequenced was CD4+ T cells from blood. The receptors were gathered from a female donor with HTLV-1-associated myelopathy (HAM/TSP).

Only a few counts were recorded for this clonotype. The chain links TRBV7-2 to TRBJ2-5, with D perhaps matching TRBD1 (6 bases). Trimming removed 4 bases at V and 4 bases at J, with 16 bases between. The CDR3 spans 15 residues. The germline gives CDR1 SGHTA, CDR2 FQGNSA. As DNA, the CDR3 is TGTGCCAGCAGCTGGGGGCCCGGTCAGGGAGAGACCCAGTACTTC. It translates to CASSWGPGQGETQYF.

This clonotype is termed medium-sized (0.01 to 0.1%). The genes are TRBV29-1 and TRBJ2-5; 11 bases fit TRBD2. V shed 3 bases, J shed 0 bases, and the junction held 6 bases outside the gene matches. Germline values: CDR1 SQVTM, CDR2 ANQGSEA. The CDR3 totals 16 residues. The CDR3 DNA reads TGCAGCGTTGAGGACAGACTAGCGGGGTACCAAGAGACCCAGTACTTC. Amino acids: CSVEDRLAGYQETQYF.

This clonotype was counted at least ten times. V gene TRBV5-6 combines with J gene TRBJ2-2, with D perhaps matching TRBD1 (6 bases). This CDR3 region has 16 residues. V was shortened by 1 base and J by 6 bases, with 16 bases between the two germline ends. Germline CDR1 is SGHDT and CDR2 is YYEEEE. The CDR3 reads CASSLLAGAKPGELFF. The CDR3 nucleotides read TGTGCCAGCAGCTTGTTGGCAGGGGCGAAACCCGGGGAGCTGTTTTTT.

This clonotype was seen ten or more times. The chain uses TRBV5-1 and TRBJ2-1, with D tentatively TRBD1 (5 bases). The length of the CDR3 is 15 residues. Trimming took 1 base from V and 1 from J, leaving 9 bases between them. From germline, CDR1 is SGHRS and CDR2 YFSETQ. CDR3 residues: CASSLWQGSYNEQFF. DNA of the CDR3: TGCGCCAGCAGCTTGTGGCAGGGATCCTACAATGAGCAGTTCTTC.

This clonotype has ten or more counts. V usage is TRBV2 and J usage is TRBJ2-5, with D hard to call. V lost 8 bases to trimming and J lost 5 bases, with 15 bases between them. This CDR3 contains 13 residues. The germline gives CDR1 SNHLY, CDR2 FYNNEI. This CDR3 reads CASYPEDFETQYF. Written as DNA, the CDR3 is TGTGCCAGCTACCCCGAGGATTTCGAGACCCAGTACTTC. The full variable domain, in which reference TRBV2 and TRBJ2-5 provide the parts outside the CDR3, is EPEVTQTPSHQVTQMGQEVILRCVPISNHLYFYWYRQILGQKVEFLVSFYNNEISEKSEIFDDQFSVERPDGSNFTLKIRSTKLEDSAMYFCASYPEDFETQYFGPGTRLLVL.

A remark on this clonotype: No DNA is shown, since the ends of the CDR3 on it are uncertain; the CDR3 is the one TCRdb lists. This rearrangement joins TRBV9 to TRBJ2-5; the table assigns TRBD2, which was not confirmed against the DNA. The germline V gene encodes CDR1 SGDLS and CDR2 YYNGEE. The CDR3 contains 20 residues when both ends are counted. The CDR3 sequence is CASSFYICSATGLAEETQYF.

Points on this clonotype: The conserved closing phenylalanine or tryptophan is absent in this CDR3, likely reflecting a read error. J is TRBJ2-1 and V is TRBV5-1; 9 bases match TRBD2. This CDR3 has 17 amino acids. The V and J ends lost 0 bases and 9 bases, in that order; junction bases with no gene match: 13. CDR1 is SGHRS, CDR2 YFSETQ, per germline. CDR3 amino acids: CASSLDATSGSGSEQFV. In nucleotides, the CDR3 is TGCGCCAGCAGCTTGGATGCGACTAGCGGTAGCGGGAGTGAGCAGTTCGTC.

There are many counts of this clonotype. The chain uses TRBV11-3 and TRBJ1-4; D gene unclear. Trimming removed 1 base at V and 1 base at J, with 10 bases between. The CDR3 has 16 amino acids. The germline V gene has CDR1 SGHNT and CDR2 YENEEA. CDR3 residues: CASSLGSRRTNEKLFF. The CDR3 DNA sequence: TGTGCCAGCAGCTTAGGGTCACGGAGAACTAATGAAAAACTGTTTTTT.

This clonotype has ten or more counts. The rearrangement joins TRBV29-1 to TRBJ2-5; 12 bases agree with TRBD2. Losses at the gene ends were 7 bases for V and 0 bases for J; bases not matched to a gene: 6. In germline, CDR1 is SQVTM, CDR2 ANQGSEA. The CDR3 sequence is 15 residues long. The CDR3 spells CSARRLAGDQETQYF. CDR3 bases: TGCAGCGCTCGAAGACTAGCGGGGGACCAAGAGACCCAGTACTTC. The full variable domain, in which reference TRBV29-1 and TRBJ2-5 provide the parts outside the CDR3, is SAVISQKPSRDICQRGTSLTIQCQVDSQVTMMFWYRQQPGQSLTLIATANQGSEATYESGFVIDKFPISRPNLTFSTLTVSNMSPEDSSIYLCSARRLAGDQETQYFGPGTRLLVL.

At least ten counts were recorded for this clonotype. The chain uses TRBV4-1 and TRBJ2-1; D remains ambiguous. The CDR3 has 12 residues. Germline CDR1 MGHRA, CDR2 YSYEKL. Trimming removed 0 bases at V and 10 bases at J, with 7 bases between. CDR3 sequence: CASSQDSLEQFF. As DNA, the CDR3 is TGCGCCAGCAGCCAAGATAGTCTCGAGCAGTTCTTC.

Ten or more counts support this clonotype. V is TRBV20-1 and J is TRBJ1-6; 9 bases fit TRBD1. The CDR3 spans 16 residues. Germline-derived CDR1 and CDR2 are DFQATT and SNEGSKA (reference sequence). The trim removed 6 bases at V and 0 bases at J, leaving 6 bases unmatched. CDR3: CSASGTGLSYNSPLHF. Written as DNA, the CDR3 is TGCAGTGCGTCCGGGACAGGGCTCTCCTATAATTCACCCCTCCACTTT.

This clonotype was found many times. The V call is TRBV20-1, the J call TRBJ2-1, with 7 bases matching TRBD1. CDR3 length: 14 residues. CDR1 is DFQATT, CDR2 SNEGSKA, per germline (reference sequence). V lost 5 bases and J lost 5; bases outside the gene matches: 9. CDR3 amino acids: CSAELGGPNNEQFF. Here the CDR3 DNA reads TGCAGTGCTGAACTAGGGGGCCCAAACAATGAGCAGTTCTTC.

This clonotype was seen at least ten times. The chain is built from TRBV5-1 and TRBJ2-1; D may be TRBD1 or TRBD2 (6 bases each). The CDR3 covers 15 residues. Deletions cut 1 base from V and 5 bases from J, with 13 bases between. The germline V gene encodes CDR1 SGHRS and CDR2 YFSETQ. CDR3 sequence: CASSLIGGRDNEQFF. DNA of the CDR3: TGCGCCAGCAGCTTGATCGGGGGCCGTGACAATGAGCAGTTCTTC.

This clonotype was seen ten or more times. This chain links TRBV29-1 with TRBJ2-7; D perhaps matches TRBD1 (5 bases). The germline CDR1 and CDR2 sequences are SQVTM and ANQGSEA. This CDR3 has 15 residues. Trimming left V 4 bases short and J 1 base short, with 17 bases between. The CDR3 region is CSVGAHRSFSYEQYF. The CDR3 DNA follows: TGCAGCGTTGGGGCCCACAGGAGTTTTTCCTACGAGCAGTACTTC.

There are many counts of this clonotype. The V and J genes are TRBV20-1 and TRBJ2-3, with a tentative D call TRBD1 (6 bases). This CDR3 comprises 15 residues. The germline CDR1 and CDR2 sequences are DFQATT and SNEGSKA (reference sequence). The ends were cut back, 5 bases at V and 1 base at J, with 16 bases in the middle. Here the CDR3 DNA reads TGCAGTGCTGAAGAACCGGGACACGGCACAGATACGCAGTATTTT. This translates into CSAEEPGHGTDTQYF.

The V gene is TRBV5-1, the J gene TRBJ2-3, with a tentative D call TRBD1 (5 bases). Germline V gene sequence: CDR1 SGHRS, CDR2 YFSETQ. Trimming stripped 6 bases from V and 7 bases from J, with 18 bases between. There are 14 residues in the CDR3. This CDR3 is CASTPQGLEHTQYF. DNA of the CDR3: TGCGCCAGCACCCCGCAGGGTCTGGAGCATACGCAGTATTTT.

This clonotype occurred many times. The rearrangement uses TRBV28 and TRBJ1-6; the D gene is possibly TRBD1 (6 bases). Trimming cost V 4 bases and J 5 bases, with 15 bases left between them. The CDR3 has 16 amino acids. Germline lookup yields CDR1 MDHEN and CDR2 SYDVKM. The CDR3 bases are TGTGCCAGCAGTTCCCCGACAGGATCTAATAATTCACCCCTCCACTTT. Translated: CASSSPTGSNNSPLHF.

This clonotype occurred many times. This chain joins TRBV5-1 and TRBJ1-6; D unclear. Germline assignment: CDR1 SGHRS and CDR2 YFSETQ. V dropped 4 bases and J dropped 12 bases, with 11 bases sitting between them. CDR3 size: 12 residues. In nucleotides, the CDR3 is TGCGCCAGCAGCACCCAGGAGGGACCCCTCCACTTT. This gives the protein CASSTQEGPLHF.

This clonotype was observed many times. The CDR3 sequence is CATSDSGGAGNEQFF. The CDR3, as DNA: TGTGCCACCAGTGACTCAGGGGGCGCTGGGAATGAGCAGTTCTTC. J is TRBJ2-1 and V is TRBV24-1, with TRBD1 identical over 8 bases. The CDR3 contains 15 residues. The germline V gene has CDR1 KGHDR and CDR2 SFDVKD. V dropped 4 bases and J dropped 7; count of bases not matched to a gene: 8.